This T cell receptor (beta chain) was sequenced during a study of OX40 agonist ivuxolimab in advanced cancers. General observations from the study: Clonal expansion from baseline to week 6 occurred in both CD4+ and CD8+ T cells. Nonresponders, in some cases, also had low normalized T-cell clonal expansion.

Deletions cut 2 bases from V and 2 bases from J, with 13 bases between. In germline, CDR1 is MNHNY, CDR2 SVGAGI (reference sequence). This CDR3 is built from 15 residues. If patients had autoimmune disease history or systemic immunosuppression, they were excluded. About this clone itself: The antigen is undetermined.

Produced via immunoSEQ multiplex PCR; TCRdb's table is partial and in-frame only. This sample has just under 85,000 clones, with roughly 83% found just once. The sequences come from CD4+ or CD8+ T cells sorted from blood, collected in a trial of the OX40 agonist ivuxolimab. J is TRBJ2-7 and V is TRBV6-6; a weak D match, TRBD1 (6 bases). The origin of this receptor is an adult with an advanced solid tumor such as melanoma, head and neck, liver or kidney cancer. The CDR3, as DNA: TGTGCCAGCAGTTACGAGGGCAGGGGTGCCTACGAGCAGTACTTC. It codes for CASSYEGRGAYEQYF.